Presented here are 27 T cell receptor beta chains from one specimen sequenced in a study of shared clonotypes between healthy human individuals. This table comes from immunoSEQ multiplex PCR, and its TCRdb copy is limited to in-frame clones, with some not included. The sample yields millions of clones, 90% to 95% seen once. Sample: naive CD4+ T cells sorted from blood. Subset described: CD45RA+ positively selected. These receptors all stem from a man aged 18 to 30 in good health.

CDR3 in DNA: TGCGCCAGCAGCCAAGAACGGGACAGGGATCAGCCCCAGCATTTT. Its protein is CASSQERDRDQPQHF. The V gene is TRBV4-1, the J gene TRBJ1-5; 9 bases are a match to TRBD1. In germline, CDR1 is MGHRA, CDR2 YSYEKL. J lost 5 bases, V lost 0 bases, and 2 bases had no gene match. This CDR3 comprises 15 residues.

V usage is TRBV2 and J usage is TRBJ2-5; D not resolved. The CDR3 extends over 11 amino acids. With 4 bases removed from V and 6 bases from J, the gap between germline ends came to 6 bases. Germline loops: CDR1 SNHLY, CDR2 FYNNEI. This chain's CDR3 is CASSVVKTQYF. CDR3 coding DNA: TGTGCCAGCAGTGTGGTAAAGACCCAGTACTTC.

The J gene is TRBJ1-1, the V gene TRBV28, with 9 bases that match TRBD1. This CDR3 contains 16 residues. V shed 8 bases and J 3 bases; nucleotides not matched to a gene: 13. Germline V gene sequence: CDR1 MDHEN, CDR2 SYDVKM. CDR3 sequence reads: CASPSAQQGAYTEAFF. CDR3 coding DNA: TGTGCCAGCCCAAGCGCTCAACAGGGGGCCTACACTGAAGCTTTCTTT.

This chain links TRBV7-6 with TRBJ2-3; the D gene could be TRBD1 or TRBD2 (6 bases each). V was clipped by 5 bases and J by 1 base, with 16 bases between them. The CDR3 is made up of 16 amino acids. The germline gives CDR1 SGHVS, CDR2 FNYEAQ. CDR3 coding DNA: TGTGCCAGCAGCCCCTCCCCGGGGGCGCGCACAGATACGCAGTATTTT. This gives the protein CASSPSPGARTDTQYF.

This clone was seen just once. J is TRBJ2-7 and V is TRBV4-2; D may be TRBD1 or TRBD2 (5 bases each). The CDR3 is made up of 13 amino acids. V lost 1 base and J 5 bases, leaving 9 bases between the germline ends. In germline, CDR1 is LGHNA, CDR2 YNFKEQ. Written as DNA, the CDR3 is TGTGCCAGCAGCCAAGCTGGGGGAGACGAGCAGTACTTC. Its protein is CASSQAGGDEQYF.

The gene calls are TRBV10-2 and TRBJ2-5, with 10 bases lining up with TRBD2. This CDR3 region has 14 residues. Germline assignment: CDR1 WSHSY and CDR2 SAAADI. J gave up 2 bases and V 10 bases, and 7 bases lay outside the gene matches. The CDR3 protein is CATSRAGGQETQYF. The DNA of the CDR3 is TGCGCCACTTCGAGAGCGGGGGGGCAAGAGACCCAGTACTTC.

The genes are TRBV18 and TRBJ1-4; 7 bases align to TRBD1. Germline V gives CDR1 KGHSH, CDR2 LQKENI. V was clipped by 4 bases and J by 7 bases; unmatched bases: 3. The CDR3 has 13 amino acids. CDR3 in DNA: TGTGCCAGCTCACGGGACAGTAGTGAAAAACTGTTTTTT. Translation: CASSRDSSEKLFF.

CDR3 sequence reads: CASSQDIQMNTGELFF. DNA of the CDR3: TGCGCCAGCAGCCAAGACATACAGATGAACACCGGGGAGCTGTTTTTT. This rearrangement joins TRBV4-3 to TRBJ2-2; D not certain. In germline, CDR1 is LGHNA, CDR2 YSLEER. The CDR3 has 16 residues. Trimming cost V 0 bases and J 1 base, with 9 bases left between them.

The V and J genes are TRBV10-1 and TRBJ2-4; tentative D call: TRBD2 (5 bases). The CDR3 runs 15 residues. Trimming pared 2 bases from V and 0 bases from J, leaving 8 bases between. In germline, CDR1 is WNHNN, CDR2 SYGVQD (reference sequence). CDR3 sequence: CASSEEGLAKNIQYF. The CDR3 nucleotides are TGCGCCAGCAGTGAGGAGGGATTAGCCAAAAACATTCAGTACTTC.

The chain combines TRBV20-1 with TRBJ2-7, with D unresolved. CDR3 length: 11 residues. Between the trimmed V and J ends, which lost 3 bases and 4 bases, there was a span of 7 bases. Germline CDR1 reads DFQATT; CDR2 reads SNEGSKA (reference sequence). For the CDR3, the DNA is TGCAGTGCTAGTCAGCCTTACGAGCAGTACTTC. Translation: CSASQPYEQYF.

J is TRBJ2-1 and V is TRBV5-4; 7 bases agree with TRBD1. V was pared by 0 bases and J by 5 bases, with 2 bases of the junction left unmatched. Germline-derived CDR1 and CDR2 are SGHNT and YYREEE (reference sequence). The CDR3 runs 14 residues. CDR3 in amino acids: CASSLDRGNNEQFF. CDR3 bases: TGTGCCAGCAGCTTGGACAGGGGAAACAATGAGCAGTTCTTC.

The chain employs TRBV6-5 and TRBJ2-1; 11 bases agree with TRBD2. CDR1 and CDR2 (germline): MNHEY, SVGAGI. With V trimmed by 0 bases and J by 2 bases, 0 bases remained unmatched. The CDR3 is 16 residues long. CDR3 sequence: CASSYSGLAAYNEQFF. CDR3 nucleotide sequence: TGTGCCAGCAGTTACTCGGGACTAGCGGCCTACAATGAGCAGTTCTTC.

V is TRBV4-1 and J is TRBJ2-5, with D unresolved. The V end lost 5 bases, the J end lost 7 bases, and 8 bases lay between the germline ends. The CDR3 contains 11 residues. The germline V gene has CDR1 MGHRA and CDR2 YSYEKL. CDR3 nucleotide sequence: TGCGCCAGCAGCAGCCTAGGGACCCAGTACTTC. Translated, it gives CASSSLGTQYF.

CDR3 residues: CASSLTHRGQETQYF. In DNA, the CDR3 is TGTGCCAGCAGCTTAACCCACAGGGGGCAAGAGACCCAGTACTTC. V and J are TRBV11-1 and TRBJ2-5, with 8 positions matching TRBD1. This CDR3 region has 15 residues. J lost 2 bases, V lost 2 bases, and 4 bases had no gene match. CDR1 is SGHAT, CDR2 FQDESV, per germline (reference sequence).

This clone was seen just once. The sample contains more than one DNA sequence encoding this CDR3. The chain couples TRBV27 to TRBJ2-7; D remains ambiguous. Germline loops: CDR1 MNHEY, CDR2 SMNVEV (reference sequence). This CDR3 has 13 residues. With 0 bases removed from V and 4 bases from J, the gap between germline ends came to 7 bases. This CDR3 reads CASSLSPRYEQYF. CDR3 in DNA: TGTGCCAGCAGTTTATCCCCTAGGTACGAGCAGTACTTC.

CDR3 bases: TGCGCCAGCAGCCCCACCGAACGACAGTTCTACGAGCAGTACTTC. Translating gives CASSPTERQFYEQYF. J is TRBJ2-7 and V is TRBV5-1; tentative D call: TRBD1 (5 bases). Germline values: CDR1 SGHRS, CDR2 YFSETQ. The length of the CDR3 is 15 residues. V was clipped by 4 bases and J by 3 bases, with 17 bases between them. The full variable domain, completed using reference TRBV5-1 and TRBJ2-7, is KAGVTQTPRYLIKTRGQQVTLSCSPISGHRSVSWYQQTPGQGLQFLFEYFSETQRNKGNFPGRFSGRQFSNSRSEMNVSTLELGDSALYLCASSPTERQFYEQYFGPGTRLTVT.

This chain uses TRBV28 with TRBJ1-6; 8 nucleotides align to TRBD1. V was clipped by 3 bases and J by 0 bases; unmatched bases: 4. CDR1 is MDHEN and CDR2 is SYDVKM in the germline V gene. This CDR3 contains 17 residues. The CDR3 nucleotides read TGTGCCAGCAGTTTGCGGACAGGGAGCTCCTATAATTCACCCCTCCACTTT. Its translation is CASSLRTGSSYNSPLHF.

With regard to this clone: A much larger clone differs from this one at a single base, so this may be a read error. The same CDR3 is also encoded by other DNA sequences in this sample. The CDR3 loop reads CASSSTGNTGELFF. CDR3 nucleotide sequence: TGTGCCAGCAGCTCGACAGGGAACACCGGGGAGCTGTTTTTT. The chain carries TRBV7-9 and TRBJ2-2, with D maybe TRBD1 (6 bases). Trimming removed 4 bases from V and 1 base from J, with 7 bases in between. The germline CDR1 and CDR2 sequences are SEHNR and FQNEAQ (reference sequence). The CDR3 has 14 residues.

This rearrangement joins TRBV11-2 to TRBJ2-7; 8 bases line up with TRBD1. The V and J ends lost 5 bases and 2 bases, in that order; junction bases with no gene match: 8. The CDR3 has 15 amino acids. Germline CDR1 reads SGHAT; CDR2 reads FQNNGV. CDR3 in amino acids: CASSTRDRSTYEQYF. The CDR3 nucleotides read TGTGCCAGCAGCACCCGGGACAGGTCCACCTACGAGCAGTACTTC.

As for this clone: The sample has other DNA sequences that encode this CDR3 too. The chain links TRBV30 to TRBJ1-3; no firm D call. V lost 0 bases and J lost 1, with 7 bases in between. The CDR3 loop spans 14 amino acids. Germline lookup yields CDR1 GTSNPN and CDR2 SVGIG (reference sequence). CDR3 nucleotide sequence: TGTGCCTGGAGTGTTAAAGGGTCTGGAAACACCATATATTTT. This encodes CAWSVKGSGNTIYF. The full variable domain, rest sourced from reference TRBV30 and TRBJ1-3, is SQTIHQWPATLVQPVGSPLSLECTVEGTSNPNLYWYRQAAGRGLQLLFYSVGIGQISSEVPQNLSASRPQDRQFILSSKKLLLSDSGFYLCAWSVKGSGNTIYFGEGSWLTVV.

CDR3 sequence reads: CASSLAGTYPYEQYF. CDR3 sequence (DNA): TGTGCCAGCAGCTTAGCGGGGACTTACCCCTACGAGCAGTACTTC. The chain employs TRBV7-9 and TRBJ2-7, with a tentative D call TRBD2 (6 bases). V lost 0 bases and J lost 2, with 11 bases in between. This CDR3 spans 15 amino acids. CDR1 and CDR2 (germline): SEHNR, FQNEAQ (reference sequence). The full variable domain, completed using reference TRBV7-9 and TRBJ2-7, is DTGVSQNPRHKITKRGQNVTFRCDPISEHNRLYWYRQTLGQGPEFLTYFQNEAQLEKSRLLSDRFSAERPKGSFSTLEIQRTEQGDSAMYLCASSLAGTYPYEQYFGPGTRLTVT.

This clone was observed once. CDR3 DNA: TGTGCCAGCTCACCACCGCTTACGGACGGTCAACTCGGGCTGTTTTTT. Its translation is CASSPPLTDGQLGLFF. The rearrangement joins TRBV18 to TRBJ2-2, with no clear D. The CDR3 sequence is 16 residues long. Deletions cut 0 bases from V and 13 bases from J, with 21 bases between. Germline CDR1 and CDR2: KGHSH and LQKENI.

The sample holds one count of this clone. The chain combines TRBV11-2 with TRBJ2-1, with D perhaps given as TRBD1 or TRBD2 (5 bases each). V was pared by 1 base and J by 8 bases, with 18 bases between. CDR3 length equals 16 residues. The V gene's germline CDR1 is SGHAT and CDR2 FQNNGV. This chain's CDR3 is CASSLAFSGTSHEQFF. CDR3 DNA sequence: TGTGCCAGCAGCTTAGCTTTCTCGGGGACCTCTCATGAGCAGTTCTTC.

The CDR3 reads CASSQDRKETQYF. For the CDR3, the DNA is TGTGCCAGCAGTCAGGACAGAAAGGAGACCCAGTACTTC. This chain links TRBV2 with TRBJ2-5; TRBD1 is a possible D gene (6 bases). From germline, CDR1 is SNHLY and CDR2 FYNNEI. The CDR3 has 13 residues. V lost 5 bases to trimming and J lost 5 bases, with 12 bases between them.

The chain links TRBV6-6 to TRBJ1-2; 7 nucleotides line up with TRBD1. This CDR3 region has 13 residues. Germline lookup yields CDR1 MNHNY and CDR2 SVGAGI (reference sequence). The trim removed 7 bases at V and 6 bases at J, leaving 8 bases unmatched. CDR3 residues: CASINRQGHGYTF. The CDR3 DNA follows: TGTGCCAGCATTAACCGACAGGGCCATGGCTACACCTTC.

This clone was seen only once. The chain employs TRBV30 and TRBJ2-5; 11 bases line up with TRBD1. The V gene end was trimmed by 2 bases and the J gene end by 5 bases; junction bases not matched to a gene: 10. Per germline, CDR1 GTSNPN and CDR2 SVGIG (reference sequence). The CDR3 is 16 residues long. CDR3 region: CAWSPPGGTGGETQYF. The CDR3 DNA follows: TGTGCCTGGAGTCCACCCGGCGGGACAGGGGGGGAGACCCAGTACTTC.

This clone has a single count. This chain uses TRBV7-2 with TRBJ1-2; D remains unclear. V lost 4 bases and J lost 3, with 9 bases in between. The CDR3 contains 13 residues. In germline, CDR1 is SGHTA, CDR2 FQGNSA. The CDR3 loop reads CASSSAVDYGYTF. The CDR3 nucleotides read TGTGCCAGCAGCTCCGCGGTGGACTATGGCTACACCTTC.